This entry lists 23 T cell receptor beta chains sequenced from one sample in a study of shared clonotypes between healthy human individuals. TCRdb's table, derived via immunoSEQ multiplex PCR, lists solely in-frame clones and lacks some. The table shows 2 million to 2.5 million clones, with approximately 94% occurring only once. As defined, naive CD8 cells were CD45RO-negative and positively selected for CCR7, with terminally differentiated effector memory CD45RA+ cells excluded. The sequenced sample was naive CD8+ T cells sorted from blood. The receptors were gathered from a young man in good health.

The chain joins TRBV7-9 to TRBJ2-5, with 15 bases fitting TRBD2. The CDR3 is made up of 17 amino acids. CDR1 is SEHNR, CDR2 FQNEAQ, per germline (reference sequence). V gave up 5 bases and J gave up 1 base; unmatched junction bases: 5. This CDR3 reads CASSPWTSGRAQETQYF. The CDR3 nucleotides are TGTGCCAGCAGCCCTTGGACTAGCGGGAGGGCCCAAGAGACCCAGTACTTC.

A remark on this clone: Other DNA sequences in this sample translate to the same CDR3. This chain connects TRBV10-1 to TRBJ2-7, with unresolved D. The CDR3 totals 14 residues. Germline V gene sequence: CDR1 WNHNN, CDR2 SYGVQD (reference sequence). Between the trimmed V and J ends, which lost 3 bases and 0 bases, there was a span of 9 bases. For the CDR3, the DNA is TGCGCCAGCAGTGAAAGTCCGAGCTCCTACGAGCAGTACTTC. Amino acid sequence: CASSESPSSYEQYF.

The chain is built from TRBV6-6 and TRBJ2-7; the D gene is possibly TRBD1 (6 bases). V was cut by 0 bases and J by 2 bases, with 11 bases left in between. The CDR3 covers 15 residues. Germline CDR1 MNHNY, CDR2 SVGAGI (reference sequence). The CDR3 DNA follows: TGTGCCAGCAGTTACTCGGAGGACAGACCCTACGAGCAGTACTTC. This codes for CASSYSEDRPYEQYF.

The chain couples TRBV9 to TRBJ2-5, with 8 bases identical to TRBD1. V gave up 3 bases and J gave up 5 bases; unmatched junction bases: 12. Germline CDR1 is SGDLS and CDR2 is YYNGEE. This CDR3 comprises 16 residues. CDR3 residues: CASSGPGQGAFETQYF. CDR3 nucleotide sequence: TGTGCCAGCAGCGGCCCCGGGCAGGGGGCTTTTGAGACCCAGTACTTC.

This clone was seen just once. The sample has other DNA sequences that encode this CDR3 too. The chain is built from TRBV30 and TRBJ2-7; D not certain. The CDR3 is 12 amino acids. Germline V gives CDR1 GTSNPN, CDR2 SVGIG (reference sequence). Trimming removed 1 base at V and 0 bases at J, with 4 bases between. The CDR3 loop reads CAWSANSYEQYF. The CDR3 region has the DNA TGTGCCTGGAGTGCGAACTCCTACGAGCAGTACTTC. Drawing the rest from reference TRBV30 and TRBJ2-7, the complete variable domain is SQTIHQWPATLVQPVGSPLSLECTVEGTSNPNLYWYRQAAGRGLQLLFYSVGIGQISSEVPQNLSASRPQDRQFILSSKKLLLSDSGFYLCAWSANSYEQYFGPGTRLTVT.

V and J are TRBV29-1 and TRBJ2-7, with TRBD1 identical over 7 bases. This CDR3 has 13 residues. After removal of 5 bases from V and 5 bases from J, the junction contained 9 bases not matched to a gene. Germline CDR1 is SQVTM and CDR2 is ANQGSEA. The CDR3 DNA sequence: TGCAGCGTTCTACAGGTTCAGGGGGACGAGCAGTACTTC. Protein: CSVLQVQGDEQYF.

Concerning this clone itself: Other DNA variants within this sample encode the same CDR3. The gene calls are TRBV30 and TRBJ2-5, with D tentatively TRBD1 (6 bases). With 4 bases removed from V and 2 bases from J, the gap between germline ends came to 8 bases. This CDR3 has 12 residues. Germline lookup yields CDR1 GTSNPN and CDR2 SVGIG (reference sequence). CDR3 nucleotides: TGTGCCTGGAACAGGGTTCAAGAGACCCAGTACTTC. It encodes CAWNRVQETQYF.

Details on this clone: Different DNA sequences within this sample yield the same CDR3. The rearrangement uses TRBV27 and TRBJ1-2; the D is unclear. Trimming shortened V by 2 bases and J by 6 bases, and 7 bases separated the two germline ends. The germline V gene encodes CDR1 MNHEY and CDR2 SMNVEV (reference sequence). CDR3 size: 12 residues. The CDR3 loop is CASSLGGDGYTF. CDR3 coding DNA: TGTGCCAGCAGTTTAGGCGGAGATGGCTACACCTTC.

This clone appeared once. The same CDR3 is also encoded by other DNA sequences in this sample. The CDR3 DNA is TGCGCCAGCAGCCAAGTAGGGGAAAACACTGAAGCTTTCTTT. Translated: CASSQVGENTEAFF. The chain employs TRBV4-1 and TRBJ1-1; D perhaps matches TRBD1 (5 bases). The CDR3 covers 14 residues. V lost 1 base and J 2 bases, leaving 8 bases between the germline ends. Germline V gives CDR1 MGHRA, CDR2 YSYEKL.

The rearrangement links TRBV27 to TRBJ2-1; D unresolved. The CDR3 spans 15 residues. Germline CDR1 is MNHEY and CDR2 is SMNVEV (reference sequence). V lost 2 bases, J lost 3 bases, and 11 bases lay in between. This CDR3 reads CASSLGILHYNEQFF. The CDR3 DNA follows: TGTGCCAGCAGTTTAGGCATACTCCACTACAATGAGCAGTTCTTC.

For the CDR3, the DNA is TGTGCCAGCAGCGCCGTTGGAAATAGCAATCAGCCCCAGCATTTT. Translating gives CASSAVGNSNQPQHF. The chain couples TRBV7-2 to TRBJ1-5; D is unresolved. Germline V gene sequence: CDR1 SGHTA, CDR2 FQGNSA. Trimming took 5 bases from V and 0 from J, leaving 11 bases between them. The CDR3 has 15 residues.

The chain joins TRBV28 to TRBJ2-3; tentative D call: TRBD1 (5 bases). V lost 2 bases and J lost 2, with 11 bases in between. Germline-derived CDR1 and CDR2 are MDHEN and SYDVKM. The CDR3 spans 15 residues. DNA for the CDR3: TGTGCCAGCAGTTTAATAGGGGTCGACACAGATACGCAGTATTTT. Protein: CASSLIGVDTDTQYF.

This chain connects TRBV5-6 to TRBJ2-7, with no clear D. The CDR3 extends over 14 amino acids. CDR1 SGHDT and CDR2 YYEEEE come from the germline V gene. Between the trimmed V and J ends, which lost 1 base and 3 bases, there was a span of 11 bases. CDR3 residues: CASSLLSASYEQYF. CDR3 DNA sequence: TGTGCCAGCAGCTTGCTCTCAGCCAGCTACGAGCAGTACTTC.

This clone was seen a single time. This chain uses TRBV9 with TRBJ1-2; D is undetermined. From germline, CDR1 is SGDLS and CDR2 YYNGEE. The length of the CDR3 is 15 residues. Trimming took off 0 bases at V and 4 bases at J, with 13 bases between the two ends. This CDR3 reads CASSVDGVGIYGYTF. CDR3 in DNA: TGTGCCAGCAGCGTAGATGGGGTGGGGATCTATGGCTACACCTTC.

This rearrangement joins TRBV30 to TRBJ2-7; TRBD1 agrees at 10 bases. Germline-derived CDR1 and CDR2 are GTSNPN and SVGIG (reference sequence). V lost 3 bases to trimming and J lost 5 bases; unmatched junction nucleotides: 7. The CDR3 loop spans 14 amino acids. For the CDR3, the DNA is TGTGCCTGGAGAGCCGGGACAGGGGTAGACGAGCAGTACTTC. As protein: CAWRAGTGVDEQYF.

This chain uses TRBV13 with TRBJ2-1; tentatively, D is TRBD2 (6 bases). From germline, CDR1 is PRHDT and CDR2 FYEKMQ (reference sequence). The CDR3 totals 14 residues. V was pared by 3 bases and J by 7 bases, with 13 bases between. CDR3: CASSLGGAGNEQFF. CDR3 nucleotides: TGTGCCAGCAGCTTGGGCGGGGCGGGGAATGAGCAGTTCTTC.

V gene TRBV7-2 combines with J gene TRBJ2-4, with 10 positions matching TRBD1. The ends lost 5 bases at V and 0 bases at J; junction bases unmatched: 4. The germline V gene has CDR1 SGHTA and CDR2 FQGNSA. The CDR3 covers 16 residues. The CDR3 spells CASSNRDRGAKNIQYF. As DNA, the CDR3 is TGTGCCAGCAGCAACCGGGACAGGGGAGCCAAAAACATTCAGTACTTC.

The J gene is TRBJ2-7, the V gene TRBV6-1; D may match TRBD1 or TRBD2 (5 bases each). Trimming shortened V by 5 bases and J by 5 bases, and 13 bases separated the two germline ends. The CDR3 extends over 13 amino acids. Germline V gives CDR1 MNHNS, CDR2 SASEGT. The CDR3: CASSLPGPDEQYF. CDR3 nucleotides: TGTGCCAGCAGTCTTCCGGGACCCGACGAGCAGTACTTC.

V gene TRBV6-1 combines with J gene TRBJ2-5; no clear D. The CDR3 has 15 amino acids. Trimming left V 5 bases short and J 2 bases short, with 15 bases between. CDR1 MNHNS and CDR2 SASEGT come from the germline V gene. The CDR3 sequence is CASSRRRHTQETQYF. The CDR3 DNA follows: TGTGCCAGCAGTCGCCGTCGACATACACAAGAGACCCAGTACTTC.

Comment on this clone: Additional DNA sequences in this sample encode the identical CDR3. The J gene is TRBJ2-5, the V gene TRBV5-6; 10 nucleotides line up with TRBD2. Germline-derived CDR1 and CDR2 are SGHDT and YYEEEE. This CDR3 region has 14 residues. V was pared by 0 bases and J by 4 bases, with 0 bases of the junction left unmatched. The CDR3 nucleotides read TGTGCCAGCAGCTTGGGGACTAGCGGAGAGACCCAGTACTTC. Its translation: CASSLGTSGETQYF.

This chain joins TRBV4-3 and TRBJ2-3; 11 nucleotides match TRBD2. With V trimmed by 4 bases and J by 6 bases, 15 bases remained unmatched. The germline V gene has CDR1 LGHNA and CDR2 YSLEER. CDR3 length: 18 amino acids. For the CDR3, the DNA is TGCGCCAGCAGCCCATTATTTATAGCGGGAGGGCCTTCTGATACGCAGTATTTT. Translation: CASSPLFIAGGPSDTQYF.

The V and J genes are TRBV5-6 and TRBJ2-3; 7 bases line up with TRBD1. This CDR3 is built from 14 residues. Germline V gene data show CDR1 as SGHDT and CDR2 as YYEEEE. The V and J ends lost 0 bases and 5 bases, in that order; junction bases with no gene match: 3. CDR3 loop: CASSLEGGVDTQYF. The CDR3, as DNA: TGTGCCAGCAGCTTGGAAGGGGGCGTAGATACGCAGTATTTT. Drawing the rest from reference TRBV5-6 and TRBJ2-3, the complete variable domain is DAGVTQSPTHLIKTRGQQVTLRCSPKSGHDTVSWYQQALGQGPQFIFQYYEEEERQRGNFPDRFSGHQFPNYSSELNVNALLLGDSALYLCASSLEGGVDTQYFGPGTRLTVL.

This chain connects TRBV5-5 to TRBJ2-7, with TRBD1 identical over 10 bases. Germline CDR1 and CDR2: SGHKS and YYEKEE (reference sequence). This CDR3 contains 15 residues. The V gene end was trimmed by 3 bases and the J gene end by 1 base; junction bases not matched to a gene: 4. CDR3 coding DNA: TGTGCCAGCAGCTATGGGACAGGGGAATCCTACGAGCAGTACTTC. Encoded protein: CASSYGTGESYEQYF.